This T cell receptor beta chain was observed in a study of T cells after posttransplantation cyclophosphamide. General study results and limits: Recipient CMV seropositivity and CMV reactivation strongly tracked TRB clonality. Tissue-infiltrating T cells from skin or gut overlapped little with blood T cells.

On the day of bone marrow donation, the related graft donor provided peripheral blood. The CDR3 has 16 amino acids. V lost 3 bases, J lost 0 bases, and 13 bases lay in between. The germline CDR1 and CDR2 sequences are LGHNA and YNFKEQ. This clone was recorded many times. Its specificity is not known. TCRdb's copy holds only in-frame clones and misses some; the assay was immunoSEQ multiplex PCR. The sample is made up of 40,000 to 60,000 clones, none counted only once. The source is a man aged 40-50 years in good health, CMV-negative, and a related stem cell transplant donor. The sample was PBMCs. The chain carries TRBV4-2 and TRBJ2-3; tentatively, D is TRBD2 (5 bases). The CDR3 bases are TGTGCCAGCAGCCATGTTGGCGGAGGTAGCACAGATACGCAGTATTTT. It translates to CASSHVGGGSTDTQYF.